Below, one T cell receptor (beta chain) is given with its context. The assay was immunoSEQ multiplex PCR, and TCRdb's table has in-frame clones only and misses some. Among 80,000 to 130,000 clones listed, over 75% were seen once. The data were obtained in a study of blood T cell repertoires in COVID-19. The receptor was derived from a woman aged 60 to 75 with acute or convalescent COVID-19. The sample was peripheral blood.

CDR3 DNA: TGTGCCAGCAGTCTCGGGACAGCTAATCTCGGCTACACCTTC. It translates to CASSLGTANLGYTF. The chain carries TRBV7-2 and TRBJ1-2; 7 nucleotides agree with TRBD1. Germline trimming cut 6 bases from V and 8 bases from J; bases unmatched to any gene: 12. The germline V gene encodes CDR1 SGHTA and CDR2 FQGNSA. The CDR3 is 14 residues long. Together with reference TRBV7-2 and TRBJ1-2, the CDR3 gives the full variable domain: GAGVSQSPSNKVTEKGKDVELRCDPISGHTALYWYRQSLGQGLEFLIYFQGNSAPDKSGLPSDRFSAERTGGSVSTLTIQRTQQEDSAVYLCASSLGTANLGYTFGSGTRLTVV.